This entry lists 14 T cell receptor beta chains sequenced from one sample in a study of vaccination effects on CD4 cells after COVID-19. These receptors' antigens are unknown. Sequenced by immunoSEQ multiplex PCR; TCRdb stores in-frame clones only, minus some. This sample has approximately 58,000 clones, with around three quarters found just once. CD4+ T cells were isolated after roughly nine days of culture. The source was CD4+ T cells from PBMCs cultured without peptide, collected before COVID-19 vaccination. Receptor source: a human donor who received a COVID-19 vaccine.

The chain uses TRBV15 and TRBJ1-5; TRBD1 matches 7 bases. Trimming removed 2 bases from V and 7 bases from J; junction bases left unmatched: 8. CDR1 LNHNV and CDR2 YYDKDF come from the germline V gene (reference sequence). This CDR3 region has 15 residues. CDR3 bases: TGTGCCACCAGCAGAACGAAACAGGGGAACCAGCCCCAGCATTTT. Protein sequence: CATSRTKQGNQPQHF.

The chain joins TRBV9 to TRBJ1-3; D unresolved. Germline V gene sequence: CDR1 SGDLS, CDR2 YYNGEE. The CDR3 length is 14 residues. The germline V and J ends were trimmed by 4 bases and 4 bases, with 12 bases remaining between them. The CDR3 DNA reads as TGTGCCAGCAGCTTAGACAACCGCGGAAACACCATATATTTT. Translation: CASSLDNRGNTIYF.

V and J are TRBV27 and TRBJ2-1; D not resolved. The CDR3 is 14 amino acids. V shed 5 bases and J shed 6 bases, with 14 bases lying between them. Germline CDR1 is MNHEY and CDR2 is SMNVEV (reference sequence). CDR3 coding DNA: TGTGCCAGCAGTGACTCTAGGGTTGGCAATGAGCAGTTCTTC. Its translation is CASSDSRVGNEQFF.

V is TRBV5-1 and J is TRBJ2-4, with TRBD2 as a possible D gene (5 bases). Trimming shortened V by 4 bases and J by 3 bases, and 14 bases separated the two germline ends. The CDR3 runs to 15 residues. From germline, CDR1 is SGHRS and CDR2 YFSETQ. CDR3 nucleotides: TGCGCCAGCAGCACAGACAAAGCGGACAAAAACATTCAGTACTTC. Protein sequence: CASSTDKADKNIQYF. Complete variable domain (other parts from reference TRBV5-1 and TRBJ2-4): KAGVTQTPRYLIKTRGQQVTLSCSPISGHRSVSWYQQTPGQGLQFLFEYFSETQRNKGNFPGRFSGRQFSNSRSEMNVSTLELGDSALYLCASSTDKADKNIQYFGAGTRLSVL.

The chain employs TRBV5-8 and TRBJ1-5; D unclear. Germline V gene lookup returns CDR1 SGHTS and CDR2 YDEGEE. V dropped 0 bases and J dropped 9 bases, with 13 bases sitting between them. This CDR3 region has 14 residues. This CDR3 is CASSLDRDLGPQHF. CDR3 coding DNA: TGTGCCAGCAGCTTGGATAGGGATCTTGGGCCCCAGCATTTT.

The DNA of the CDR3 is TGTGCCAGCAGTTCAGGGGCCGCGTCCTACGAGCAGTACGTC. Its translation is CASSSGAASYEQYV. The chain employs TRBV28 and TRBJ2-7; perhaps TRBD1 as D (6 bases). Germline CDR1 is MDHEN and CDR2 is SYDVKM. Trimming removed 4 bases from V and 1 base from J, with 11 bases in between. This CDR3 has 14 residues.

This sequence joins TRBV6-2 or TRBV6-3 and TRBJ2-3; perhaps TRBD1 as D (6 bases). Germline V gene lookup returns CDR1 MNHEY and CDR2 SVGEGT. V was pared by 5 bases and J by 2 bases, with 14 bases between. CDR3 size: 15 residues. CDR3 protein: CASSGRGGVTDTQYF. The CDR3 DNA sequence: TGTGCCAGCAGTGGGCGAGGGGGAGTCACAGATACGCAGTATTTT.

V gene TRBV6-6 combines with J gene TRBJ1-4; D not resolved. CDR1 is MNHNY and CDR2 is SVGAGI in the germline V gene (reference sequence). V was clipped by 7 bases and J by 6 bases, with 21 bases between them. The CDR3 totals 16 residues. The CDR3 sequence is CASTIYLKAKDEKLFF. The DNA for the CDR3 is TGTGCCAGCACCATATACCTGAAGGCTAAAGATGAAAAACTGTTTTTT.

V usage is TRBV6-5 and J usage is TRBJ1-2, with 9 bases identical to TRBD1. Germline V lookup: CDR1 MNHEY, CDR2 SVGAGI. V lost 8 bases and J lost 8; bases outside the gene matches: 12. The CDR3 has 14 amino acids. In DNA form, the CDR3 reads TGTGCCAGCCGCCTCACAGGGGGCGAAAAAGGCTACACCTTC. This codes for CASRLTGGEKGYTF.

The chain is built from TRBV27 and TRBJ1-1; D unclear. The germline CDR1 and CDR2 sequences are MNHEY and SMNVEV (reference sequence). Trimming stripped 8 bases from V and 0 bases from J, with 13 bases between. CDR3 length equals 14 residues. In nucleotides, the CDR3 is TGTGCCAGCCGGGCCCCTAGCCTGAACACTGAAGCTTTCTTT. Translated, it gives CASRAPSLNTEAFF.

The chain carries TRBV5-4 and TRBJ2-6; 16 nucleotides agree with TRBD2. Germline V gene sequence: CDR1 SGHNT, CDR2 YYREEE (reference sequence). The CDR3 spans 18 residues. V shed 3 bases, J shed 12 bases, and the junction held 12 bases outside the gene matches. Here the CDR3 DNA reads TGTGCCAGCAGCTCCTATATCGGGACTAGCGGGGGGGCCGGCGTCCTGACTTTC. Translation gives CASSSYIGTSGGAGVLTF.

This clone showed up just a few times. CDR3 nucleotides: TGTGCCAGCAGTGTCAGGACAGCTCTACCCTACACCTTC. Translating it yields CASSVRTALPYTF. The gene calls are TRBV2 and TRBJ1-2; possible D gene TRBD1, 6 bases. CDR1 is SNHLY and CDR2 is FYNNEI in the germline V gene. V dropped 4 bases and J dropped 10 bases, with 16 bases sitting between them. This CDR3 region has 13 residues.

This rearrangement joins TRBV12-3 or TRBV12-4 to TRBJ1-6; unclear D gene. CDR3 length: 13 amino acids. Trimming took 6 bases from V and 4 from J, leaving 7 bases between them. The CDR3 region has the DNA TGTGCCAGCAGCGGGATTTATAATTCACCCCTCCACTTT. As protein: CASSGIYNSPLHF.

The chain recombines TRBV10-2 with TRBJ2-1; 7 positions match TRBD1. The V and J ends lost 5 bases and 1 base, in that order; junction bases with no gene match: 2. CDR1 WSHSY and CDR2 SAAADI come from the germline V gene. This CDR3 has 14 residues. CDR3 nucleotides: TGCGCCAGCAGTTCGACAGGGTCCTACAATGAGCAGTTCTTC. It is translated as CASSSTGSYNEQFF.